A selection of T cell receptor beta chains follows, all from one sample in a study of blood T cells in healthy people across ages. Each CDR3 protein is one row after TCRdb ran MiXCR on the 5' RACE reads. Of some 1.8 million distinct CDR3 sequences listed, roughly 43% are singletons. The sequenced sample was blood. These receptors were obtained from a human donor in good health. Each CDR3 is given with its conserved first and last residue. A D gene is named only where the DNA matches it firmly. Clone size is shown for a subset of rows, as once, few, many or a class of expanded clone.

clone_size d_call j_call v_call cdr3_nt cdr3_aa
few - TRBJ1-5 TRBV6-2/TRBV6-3 TGTGCCAGCAGCCCCTACTTCGGAGGGCGACTAGACAATCAGCCCCAGCATTTT CASSPYFGGRLDNQPQHF
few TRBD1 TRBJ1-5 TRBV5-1 TGCGCCAGCCGGGAAGGGACAGGGGGCCTCAATCAGCCCCAGCATTTT CASREGTGGLNQPQHF
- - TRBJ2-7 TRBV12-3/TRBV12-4 TGTGCCAGCACCCAACGGCGGAACGAGCAGTACTTC CASTQRRNEQYF
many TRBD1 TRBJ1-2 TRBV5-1 TGTGCCAGCAGTTTAGGACAGGGACATGGCTACACCTTC CASSLGQGHGYTF
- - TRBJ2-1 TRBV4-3 TGCGCCAGCAGCCAAAATCCCCGGGAGAGCTCCTACAATGAGCAGTTCTTC CASSQNPRESSYNEQFF
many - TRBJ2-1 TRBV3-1 TGTGCCAGCAGGCCGGGGACCTACAATGAGCAGTTCTTC CASRPGTYNEQFF
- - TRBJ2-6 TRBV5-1 TGCGCCACCACCCGGGGGCCAATCTCTGGGGCCAACGTCCTGACTTTC CATTRGPISGANVLTF
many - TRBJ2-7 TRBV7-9 TGTGCCAGCAGCTTACGGCACACCTACGAGCAGTACTTC CASSLRHTYEQYF
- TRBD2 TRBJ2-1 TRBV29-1 TGCAGCGCCCTGGGGGAGGGGAATGAGCGGTTCTTC CSALGEGNERFF
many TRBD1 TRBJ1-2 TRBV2 TGTGCCACCACATGGACAGGGCCCGGGTATGGCTACACCTTC CATTWTGPGYGYTF
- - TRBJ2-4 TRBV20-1 TGCAGTGCTTCGATTGGGGAAAACATTCAGTACTTC CSASIGENIQYF
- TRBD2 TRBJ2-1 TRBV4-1 TGCGCCAGCGGCCAAGTTGGTAGTAGCGGGGGCGGGCAGTTCTTC CASGQVGSSGGGQFF
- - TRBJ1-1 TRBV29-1 TGCAGCGTTGATTGGGGACATGCTGAAGCTTTCTTT CSVDWGHAEAFF
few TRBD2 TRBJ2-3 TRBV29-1 TGCAGCGTTTGGTTCGCGGGGGGCGTCACAGATACGCAGTATTTT CSVWFAGGVTDTQYF
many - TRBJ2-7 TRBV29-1 TGCAGCGTGTTAGGTGGCTACGAGCAGTACTTC CSVLGGYEQYF
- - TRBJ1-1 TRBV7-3 TGTGTCAGCAGCTTAACGTTTCGGGGATGGGACACTGAAGCTTTCTTT CVSSLTFRGWDTEAFF
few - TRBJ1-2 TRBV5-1 TGCGCCAGCAGCCCGGAACTCACCAGGGTTAACTATGGCTACACCTTC CASSPELTRVNYGYTF
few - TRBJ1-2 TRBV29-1 TGCAGCGTTTGGGAGGGACTACAGCCTTCTAACTATGGCTACACCTTC CSVWEGLQPSNYGYTF
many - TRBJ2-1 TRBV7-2 TGTGCCAGCAGTTTAGTTAGGGGGAATGAGCAGTTCTTC CASSLVRGNEQFF
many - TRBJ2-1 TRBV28 TGTGCCAGCACTCCCCGAAATGAGCAGTTCTTC CASTPRNEQFF
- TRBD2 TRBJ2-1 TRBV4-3 TGCGCCAGCAGCCCTGCGGATGACGGGGGGGCGAATGAGCAGTTCTTC CASSPADDGGANEQFF
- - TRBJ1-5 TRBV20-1 TGCAGTGCTAGTGTCAGACCTAGCAATCAGCCCCAGCATTTT CSASVRPSNQPQHF
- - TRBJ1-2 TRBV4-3 TGCGCCAGCAGCCAAGAAGGTTCCAGAATCTATGGCTACACCTTC CASSQEGSRIYGYTF
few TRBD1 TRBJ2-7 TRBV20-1 TGCAGTGCTACTTCCGGGACAGGTGGGGACCTCTACGAGCAGTACTTC CSATSGTGGDLYEQYF
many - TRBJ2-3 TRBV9 TGTGCCAGCAGCGTATGGACCGCTAGCACAGATACGCAGTATTTT CASSVWTASTDTQYF
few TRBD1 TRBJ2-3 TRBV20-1 TGCAGTGCTAGAGATCTACAGGGGCGAATCGATACGCAGTATTTT CSARDLQGRIDTQYF
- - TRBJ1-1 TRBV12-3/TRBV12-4 TGTGCCAGCAGTTTTCAGGCACTGAACACTGAAGCTTTCTTT CASSFQALNTEAFF
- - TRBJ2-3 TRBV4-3 TGCGCCAGCAGCCAAGCCTCCAGGGGGGGTACGCAGTATTTT CASSQASRGGTQYF
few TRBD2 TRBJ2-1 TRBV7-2 TGTGCCAGCAGCCCCGGGGGGACGCTAAACAATGAGCAGTTCTTC CASSPGGTLNNEQFF
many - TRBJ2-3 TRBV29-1 TGCAGCGTTGTCCCTAGCCTGGATACGCAGTATTTT CSVVPSLDTQYF
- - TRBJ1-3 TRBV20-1 TGCAGTGCTACACCTCAGGGGAGAGGGAACACCATATATTTT CSATPQGRGNTIYF
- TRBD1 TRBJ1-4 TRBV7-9 TGTGCCAGCAGCTTAGCTGGACAGGGGTCGAATGAAAAACTGTTTTTT CASSLAGQGSNEKLFF
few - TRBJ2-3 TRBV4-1 TGCGCCAGCAGCCAAATCCTGACAGCCACAGATACGCAGTATTTT CASSQILTATDTQYF
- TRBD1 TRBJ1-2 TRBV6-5 TGTGCCAGCAGTTACTCGACAGGGGGCCACTATGGCTACACCTTC CASSYSTGGHYGYTF
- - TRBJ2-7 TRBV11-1 TGTGCCAGCAGCTGGGACGTAAACGAGCAGTACTTC CASSWDVNEQYF
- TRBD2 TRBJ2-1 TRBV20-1 TGCAGTGCTATTTTACCCCTAGCGGGAGGCTACAATGAGCAGTTCTTC CSAILPLAGGYNEQFF
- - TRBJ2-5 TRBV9 TGTGCCAGCAGCTCAACGGGTGCGTTAGAGACCCAGTACTTC CASSSTGALETQYF
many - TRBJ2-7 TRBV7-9 TGTGCCAGCAGCAGGGCAGGTTCCTACGAGCAGTACTTC CASSRAGSYEQYF
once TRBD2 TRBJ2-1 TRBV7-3 TGTGCCAGCAGCCAATTAGCGGGGGCGCAGTCTGAGCAGTTCTTC CASSQLAGAQSEQFF
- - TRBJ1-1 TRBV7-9 TGTGCTAGCAGCTCGCTCAAGCAAACCTACAGGTCTCGGGAGACTGAAGCTTTCTTT CASSSLKQTYRSRETEAFF
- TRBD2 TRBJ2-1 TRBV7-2 TGTGCCAGCAGCTTACGGACTAGCGGGGGGGAGGGATACAATGAGCAGTTCTTC CASSLRTSGGEGYNEQFF
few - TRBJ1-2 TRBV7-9 TGTGCCAGCAGCTTAGTAACGGGTAGAAAACAAGTCTATGGCTACACCTTC CASSLVTGRKQVYGYTF
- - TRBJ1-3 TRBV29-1 TGCAGCGCCCGTGGGGGGGTTCCGTCTGGAAACACCATATATTTT CSARGGVPSGNTIYF
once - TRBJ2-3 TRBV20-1 TGCAGTGCTAGAGATCACAGGATAGATACGCAGTATTTT CSARDHRIDTQYF
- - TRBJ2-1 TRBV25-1 TGTGCCAGCAGTGAGGTCCCTCCGTACAATGAGCAGTTCTTC CASSEVPPYNEQFF
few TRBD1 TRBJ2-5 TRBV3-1 TGTGCCAGCAGCCCACGACCCGGACAGGGAGAGACCCAGTACTTC CASSPRPGQGETQYF
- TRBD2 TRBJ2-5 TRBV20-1 TGCAGTGTTAGAGTGCGGGGGGCTTACCAAGAGACCCAGTACTTC CSVRVRGAYQETQYF
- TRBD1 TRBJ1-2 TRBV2 TGTGCCAAAAATGACAGGGGGCTACATGGCTACACCTTC CAKNDRGLHGYTF
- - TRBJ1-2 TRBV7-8 TGTGCCAGCAGCTTCTTGACAGCGAACTATGGCTACACCTTC CASSFLTANYGYTF
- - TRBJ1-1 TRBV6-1 TGTGCCAGCAGTGAGGATAGGGGTGTCACTGAAGCTTTCTTT CASSEDRGVTEAFF
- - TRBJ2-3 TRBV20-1 TGCAGTGTAATTGGCCCTAAGGGAGATACGCAGTATTTT CSVIGPKGDTQYF